This T cell receptor beta chain came from a study of shared clonotypes between healthy human individuals. This table comes from immunoSEQ multiplex PCR, and its TCRdb copy is limited to in-frame clones, with some not included. This repertoire shows around 2.1 million clones, more than 90% found once; its top ten account for 0.13%. Caucasian adults living in Nashville, Tennessee, provided all samples. Naive CD45RA+ and memory CD45RA-negative subsets were split from CD4+ cells. On this clone: What it binds is not known.

The CDR3 sequence is 17 residues long. Germline assignment: CDR1 KGHSH and CDR2 LQKENI. Between the trimmed V and J ends, which lost 3 bases and 5 bases, there was a span of 21 bases. Regarding the study as a whole: Sharing across four donors was highest in naive CD4 (roughly 5%) and lowest in memory CD8 (roughly 0.4%).

The chain links TRBV18 to TRBJ2-3; the D gene could be TRBD1 or TRBD2 (5 bases each). Input material: naive CD4+ T cells sorted from blood. Subset indicated: CD45RA+ positively selected. The receptor was isolated from a man aged 18 to 29 in good health. This CDR3 is CASSPVGTPRILDTQYF. CDR3 coding DNA: TGTGCCAGCTCACCTGTAGGGACCCCCCGAATTCTAGATACGCAGTATTTT.